This T cell receptor (delta chain) came from a study of γδ T cells in repeated Plasmodium falciparum infection (dated by TCRdb to about 2021). For the wider study: The natural-infection arm enrolled Malian children exposed to intense seasonal malaria transmission, compared against age and gender matched Australian children. Four controlled human malaria infections were administered to about 5 malaria-naive U.S. adults over around 640 days by bites from P. falciparum NF54-infected Anopheles stephensi mosquitoes. Samples from controlled-infection subjects were taken at baseline, right before selected infections, and 21 days after each infection. Malian gammadelta TCR repertoires were analysed cross-sectionally in periods with no transmission and longitudinally across episodes of acute febrile malaria. In the study, the shaping of the human gammadelta T cell repertoire by repeated Plasmodium falciparum infection was examined using natural infection in Mali and controlled human malaria infection. Points the paper makes about the study in general: Compared with Australian children, Malian children appeared to have Vdelta2-negative gammadelta TCR repertoires that were more clonally expanded, less diverse and less shared. Generalizability was limited because the Malian cohort was drawn from a small rural village of predominantly one ethnic group. Because the controlled-infection cohort was small, analysis of inter-individual variability in gammadelta T cell responses was limited. In Vdelta2-negative, largely Vdelta1+, gammadelta TCR repertoires, repeated controlled infections appeared to drive waves of new clonotype selection. Vgamma9/Vdelta2+ TCR repertoires showed a highly stable polyclonal repertoire over time and infection, with many inter-individual overlapping TCRgamma sequences.

Details on this clone: The antigen this receptor binds is unknown. A far larger clone is just one base off, so this is likely a read error. The limits of the CDR3 on the DNA are not certain, so only TCRdb's listed CDR3 is given.

Vgamma9/Vdelta2+ and Vdelta2-negative gammadelta T cell populations were flow-sorted from peripheral blood mononuclear cells for bulk TCR repertoire analysis. The CDR3 sequence holds 22 residues, the cysteine and phenylalanine included. The germline V gene (reference sequence) gives CDR1 as TVYSNPD and CDR2 as GDNSRS. The method behind the library was multiplex PCR. TCRdb records Illumina MiSeq as the sequencer. From each sorted gammadelta T cell sample, both TCR gamma (TRG) and TCR delta (TRD) chains were sequenced. The study's own analysis went as follows. Repertoire analyses included clonotype tree plots, accumulated frequency of the top 20 clonotypes, diversity index (DI) and D75 metrics. TCRdb reprocessed the public reads with the caller CATT; rows with the same DNA were merged afterwards. TCRdb's processing, not the study's, gives the V and J calls here. Present in this sample are 50,000 to 55,000 delta-chain clones, approximately 1.8% of which were seen just once. Approximately 25% of the sample comes from the top ten.

TRDV3 is the V gene, and the J gene was not called; the DNA was not used to check the table's D call, TRDD3. Sequencing input: gamma-delta T cells from blood. The TCR sequence derives from a pool of human donors (malaria-infected and uninfected, not separated). The CDR3 has the sequence CANRPRSYARTGGYRYTDKLIF.